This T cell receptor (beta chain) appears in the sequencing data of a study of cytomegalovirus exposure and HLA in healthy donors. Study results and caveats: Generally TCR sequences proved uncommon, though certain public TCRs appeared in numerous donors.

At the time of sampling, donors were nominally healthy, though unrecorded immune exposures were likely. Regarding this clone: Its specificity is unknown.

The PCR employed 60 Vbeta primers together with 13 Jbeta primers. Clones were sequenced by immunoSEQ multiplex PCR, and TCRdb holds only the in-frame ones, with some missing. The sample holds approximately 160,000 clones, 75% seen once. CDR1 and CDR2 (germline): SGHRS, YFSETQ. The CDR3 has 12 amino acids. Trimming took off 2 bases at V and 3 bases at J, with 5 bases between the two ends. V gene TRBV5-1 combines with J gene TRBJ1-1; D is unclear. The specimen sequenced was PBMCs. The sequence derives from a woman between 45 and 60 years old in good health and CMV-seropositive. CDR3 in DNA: TGCGCCAGCAGCTTTCCGGACACTGAAGCTTTCTTT. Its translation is CASSFPDTEAFF.